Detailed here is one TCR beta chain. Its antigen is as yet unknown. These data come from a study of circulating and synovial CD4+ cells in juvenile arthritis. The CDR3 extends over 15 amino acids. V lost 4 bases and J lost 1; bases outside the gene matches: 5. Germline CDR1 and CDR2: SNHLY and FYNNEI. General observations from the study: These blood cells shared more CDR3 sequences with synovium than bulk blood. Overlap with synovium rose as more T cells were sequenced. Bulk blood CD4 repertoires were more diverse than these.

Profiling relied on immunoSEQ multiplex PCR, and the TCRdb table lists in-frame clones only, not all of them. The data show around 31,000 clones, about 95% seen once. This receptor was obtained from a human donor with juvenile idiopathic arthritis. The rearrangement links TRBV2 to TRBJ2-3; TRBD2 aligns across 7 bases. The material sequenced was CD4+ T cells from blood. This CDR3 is CASSGAGVGTDTQYF. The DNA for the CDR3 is TGTGCCAGCAGTGGCGCGGGAGTGGGCACAGATACGCAGTATTTT.